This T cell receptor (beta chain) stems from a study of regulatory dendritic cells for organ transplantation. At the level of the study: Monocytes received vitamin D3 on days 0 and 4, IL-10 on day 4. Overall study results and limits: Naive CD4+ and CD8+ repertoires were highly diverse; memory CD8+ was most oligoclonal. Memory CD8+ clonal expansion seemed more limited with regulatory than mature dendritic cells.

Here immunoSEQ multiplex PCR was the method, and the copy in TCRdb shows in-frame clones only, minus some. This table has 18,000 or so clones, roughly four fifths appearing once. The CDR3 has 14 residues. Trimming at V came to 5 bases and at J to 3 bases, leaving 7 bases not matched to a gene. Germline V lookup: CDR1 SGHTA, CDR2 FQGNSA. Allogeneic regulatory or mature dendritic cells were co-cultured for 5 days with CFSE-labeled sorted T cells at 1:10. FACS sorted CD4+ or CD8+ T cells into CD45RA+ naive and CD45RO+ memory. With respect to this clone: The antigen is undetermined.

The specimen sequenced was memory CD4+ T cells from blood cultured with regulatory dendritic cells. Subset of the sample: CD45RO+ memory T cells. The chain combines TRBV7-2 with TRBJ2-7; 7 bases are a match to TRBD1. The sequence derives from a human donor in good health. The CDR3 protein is CASSEGQILYEQYF. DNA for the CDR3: TGTGCCAGCAGCGAGGGACAGATTCTCTACGAGCAGTACTTC. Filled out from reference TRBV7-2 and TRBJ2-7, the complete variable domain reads GAGVSQSPSNKVTEKGKDVELRCDPISGHTALYWYRQSLGQGLEFLIYFQGNSAPDKSGLPSDRFSAERTGGSVSTLTIQRTQQEDSAVYLCASSEGQILYEQYFGPGTRLTVT.